The rows below give T cell receptor beta chains drawn from one sample of a study of identical twins. From the 5' RACE reads, TCRdb called clonotypes with MiXCR, one entry per CDR3 protein. This repertoire shows hundreds of thousands of distinct CDR3 sequences, around 6% found once; its top ten account for approximately 1.6%. The material sequenced was naive T cells sorted from blood. All receptors derive from a young man in good health. CDR3s include the opening cysteine and the closing phenylalanine or tryptophan. The D gene is left open where the match is weak. Some rows have no size entry. The others give once, few or many, or a class for an expanded clone.

V gene	clone size	J gene	D gene	CDR3 DNA	CDR3 protein
TRBV18	.	TRBJ2-1	.	TGTGCCAGCTCACCACCTGACCAAAACGATGAGCAGTTCTTC	CASSPPDQNDEQFF
TRBV6-1	.	TRBJ1-5	.	TGTGCCAGCACCGATAGGGGTGTTCAGCCCCAGCATTTT	CASTDRGVQPQHF
TRBV7-3	many	TRBJ2-5	.	TGTGCCAGCAGCCCGGCAGGGGCCCAAGAGACCCAGTACTTC	CASSPAGAQETQYF
TRBV18	few	TRBJ1-4	.	TGTGCCAGCTCACCACTGGAGGGGTTTTACGAAAAACTGTTTTTT	CASSPLEGFYEKLFF
TRBV29-1	many	TRBJ2-7	.	TGCAGCGTTGTTTGGCTAGCGTTGAACGAGCAGTACTTC	CSVVWLALNEQYF
TRBV10-3	.	TRBJ2-2	TRBD2	TGTGCCATCAGGGCCGAGGTACTAGCGGGAGGCCCCAACACCGGGGAGCTGTTTTTT	CAIRAEVLAGGPNTGELFF
TRBV20-1	few	TRBJ1-5	.	TGCAGTGCTCGAATGGGACCCCCAGGTAGCAATCGGCCCCAGCATTTT	CSARMGPPGSNRPQHF
TRBV12-3/TRBV12-4	many	TRBJ1-3	TRBD1	TGTGCCAGCAGTTTGGTGGGACAGGGGATTTCTGACACCATATATTTT	CASSLVGQGISDTIYF
TRBV12-3/TRBV12-4	many	TRBJ2-3	.	TGTGCCAGCAGTTTACCCGGGGTGGGCACAGATACGCAGTATTTT	CASSLPGVGTDTQYF
TRBV28	many	TRBJ2-3	.	TGTGCCAGCAGAGTGGGCCCGGATACGCAGTATTTT	CASRVGPDTQYF
TRBV18	.	TRBJ2-5	TRBD1	TGTGCCAGCTCACCACTGTCAGGGGGATACCAAGAGACCCAGTACTTC	CASSPLSGGYQETQYF
TRBV20-1	many	TRBJ2-1	TRBD2	TGCAGTGCTAGGGGACTAGCGGGACGGGGTGAGCAGTTCTTC	CSARGLAGRGEQFF
TRBV25-1	few	TRBJ2-7	.	TGTGCCAGCAGGACCCGAACCTACGAGCAGTACTTC	CASRTRTYEQYF
TRBV20-1	few	TRBJ2-6	.	TGCAGTGCCGCCGGGGGGCGGGGGGCCAACGTCCTGACTTTC	CSAAGGRGANVLTF
TRBV5-1	many	TRBJ2-2	.	TGCGCCAGCAGCTTGGATGACACCGGGGAGCTGTTTTTT	CASSLDDTGELFF
TRBV5-1	few	TRBJ2-1	.	TGCGCCAGCAGCTTTAATCTAGGGAGTGAGCAGTTCTTC	CASSFNLGSEQFF
TRBV12-3/TRBV12-4	few	TRBJ1-5	.	TGTGCCAGCAGTTTAGGTTTGGGTGTACAGTCTCATAGCAATCAGCCCCAGCATTTT	CASSLGLGVQSHSNQPQHF
TRBV29-1	many	TRBJ1-1	.	TGCAGCGTTGGTCCCAGGACGAACACTGAAGCTTTCTTT	CSVGPRTNTEAFF
TRBV29-1	many	TRBJ2-3	.	TGCAGCGTTGGGGACCCCCTCACAGATACGCAGTATTTT	CSVGDPLTDTQYF
TRBV5-1	many	TRBJ2-2	TRBD2	TGCGCCAGCAGCTCGGGGACTAGCGGACGAATTACTGCCGGGGAGCTGTTTTTT	CASSSGTSGRITAGELFF
TRBV4-3	few	TRBJ1-2	TRBD1	TGCGCCAGCAGCCAAGACCAGGGGGGATTTTATGGCTACACCTTC	CASSQDQGGFYGYTF
TRBV12-3/TRBV12-4	many	TRBJ2-3	TRBD2	TGTGCCAGCAGTTTGGGCGGGAGGGCCGCCAGTGCGCAGTATTTT	CASSLGGRAASAQYF
TRBV5-1	few	TRBJ1-1	TRBD1	TGCGCCACCCGAGGGGGCCCAAGAGAGGCTGAAGCTTTCTTT	CATRGGPREAEAFF
TRBV23-1	.	TRBJ2-1	TRBD2	TGCGCCAGCAGTCACCCGCGGCTAGCGGGAGGCATTATCACTATCGATGAGCAGTTCTTC	CASSHPRLAGGIITIDEQFF
TRBV5-5	few	TRBJ2-3	.	TGTGCCAGCAGCCCTAGCGATAGCACAGATACGCAGTATTTT	CASSPSDSTDTQYF
TRBV7-2	few	TRBJ2-5	TRBD2	TGTGCCAGCAGGGACGGGGGGGGCGAAGAGACCCAGTACTTC	CASRDGGGEETQYF
TRBV7-6	.	TRBJ2-7	.	TGTGCCAGCAGCCCGGCATGGGGAGAGCAGTACTTC	CASSPAWGEQYF
TRBV6-2/TRBV6-3	.	TRBJ1-1	.	TGTGCCAGCAGTTACGTCTCCTTAGGGGCTGAAGCTTTCTTT	CASSYVSLGAEAFF